Listed below are T cell receptor beta chains from one sample, sequenced in a study of Ad26.COV2.S vaccination and SARS-CoV-2 variants. Clones were read by immunoSEQ multiplex PCR, and TCRdb kept only the in-frame ones, dropping some. The repertoire has 75,000 to 100,000 clones, about four fifths of them found once; the top ten carry 15% to 20%. The source was peripheral blood, collected after recovery from COVID-19. The receptors derive from a human donor who had recovered from COVID-19. CDR3s include the opening cysteine and the closing phenylalanine or tryptophan. The order of the fields is V gene, D gene, J gene, clone size, CDR3 DNA, CDR3 protein. A D gene is named only where the DNA matches it firmly. Expanded clones are given a class, and other clones once, few, many or no size at all.

TRBV29-1	NA	TRBJ2-1	NA	TGCAGCGTTGCGGCTAGTTATTTTGAGCAGTTCTTC	CSVAASYFEQFF
TRBV7-9	TRBD1	TRBJ2-3	NA	TGTGCCAGCAGCTTGAGGGGACAGGAAGGAGATACGCAGTATTTT	CASSLRGQEGDTQYF
TRBV24-1	TRBD2	TRBJ2-1	NA	TGTGCCACCAACGATCTAGCGGGTAATGAGCAGTTCTTC	CATNDLAGNEQFF
TRBV7-2	NA	TRBJ2-5	NA	TGTGCCAGCAGCTTGGCTACAACAGGAAGAGAGACCCAGTACTTC	CASSLATTGRETQYF
TRBV3-1/TRBV3-2	TRBD1	TRBJ2-7	NA	TGTGCCAGCAGCCAACCGGGACAGGGGCTCGCCTACGAGCAGTACTTC	CASSQPGQGLAYEQYF
TRBV12-3/TRBV12-4	NA	TRBJ2-1	once	TGTGCCAGTACCCCAGTCCCGGGCGAGCAGTTCTTC	CASTPVPGEQFF
TRBV29-1	NA	TRBJ2-7	NA	TGCAGCGTTCAACGAGGGTCCTACGAGCAGTACTTC	CSVQRGSYEQYF
TRBV5-4	TRBD1	TRBJ2-7	NA	TGTGCCAGCAGCCTGGGACAGGGGGCCTACGAGCAGTACTTC	CASSLGQGAYEQYF
TRBV2	TRBD1	TRBJ2-5	NA	TGTGCCAGCAGACCGGGACAGGGGGCTGGGACCCAGTACTTC	CASRPGQGAGTQYF
TRBV7-6	TRBD1	TRBJ2-1	NA	TGTGCCAGCAGCGGGACAGGGGGCTGGAATGAGCAGTTCTTC	CASSGTGGWNEQFF
TRBV5-5	TRBD2	TRBJ2-1	NA	TGTGCCAGCAGCTTTCTAGCGGGAGCCAATGAGCAGTTCTTC	CASSFLAGANEQFF
TRBV7-9	NA	TRBJ1-4	few	TGTGCCAGCCACGGAGGGAGTGGTCCAACTAATGAAAAACTGTTTTTT	CASHGGSGPTNEKLFF
TRBV9	NA	TRBJ2-2	NA	TGTGCCAGCAGCCTACGGAGTCCATGGCCAGGGAACACCGGGGAGCTGTTTTTT	CASSLRSPWPGNTGELFF
TRBV29-1	TRBD2	TRBJ2-1	once	TGCAGCGTTGACGCGCTAGCGGTCCTTTCCTACAATGAGCAGTTCTTC	CSVDALAVLSYNEQFF
TRBV11-2	NA	TRBJ2-2	NA	TGTGCCAGCAGCTTAGCGTCCGGCGGGGCGAACACCGGGGAGCTGTTTTTT	CASSLASGGANTGELFF
TRBV2	NA	TRBJ2-7	NA	TGTGCCAGCAGTGAAAACCTGGACCGGGTATACGAGCAGTACTTC	CASSENLDRVYEQYF
TRBV3-1/TRBV3-2	TRBD2	TRBJ2-7	NA	TGTGCCAGCAGCCGATATACTAGCGGGGTTTCCTACGAGCAGTACTTC	CASSRYTSGVSYEQYF
TRBV28	TRBD1	TRBJ1-2	once	TGTGCCAGCAGCCGACAGGGGGTTCATGGCTACACCTTC	CASSRQGVHGYTF
TRBV28	NA	TRBJ2-7	NA	TGTGCCAGCAGTTTATTACGGAGCTCCTACGAGCAGTACTTC	CASSLLRSSYEQYF
TRBV10-3	TRBD2	TRBJ2-1	NA	TGTGCCATCAGTGAGAGCGGGATCGGTGAGCAGTTCTTC	CAISESGIGEQFF
TRBV10-1	TRBD2	TRBJ2-7	NA	TGCGCCAGCAGTGAAGGACTAGCGGGAGTCTACGAGCAGTACTTC	CASSEGLAGVYEQYF
TRBV11-3	TRBD1	TRBJ2-7	NA	TGTGCCAGCAGCCCCTCCGGGACAGGCGAGCAGTACTTC	CASSPSGTGEQYF
TRBV6-2/TRBV6-3	TRBD2	TRBJ2-1	NA	TGTGCCAGCAGTTCCGGGACTAGCGGGAGTCTCGGTTACAATGAGCAGTTCTTC	CASSSGTSGSLGYNEQFF
TRBV28	TRBD2	TRBJ2-2	NA	TGTGCCAGCAGCCAGGGACTAGCGGGACCGAACACCGGGGAGCTGTTTTTT	CASSQGLAGPNTGELFF
TRBV7-3	NA	TRBJ2-7	few	TGTGCCAGCAGTCCTACGGGACTGACCTCCTACGAGCAGTACTTC	CASSPTGLTSYEQYF
TRBV28	NA	TRBJ1-3	NA	TGTGCCAGCAGTGCCGGGACCGCTATCACTACTCCTGGAAACACCATATATTTT	CASSAGTAITTPGNTIYF
TRBV27	TRBD2	TRBJ2-3	NA	TGTGCCAGCAGGGACGGACTAGCGGGACCCACAGATACGCAGTATTTT	CASRDGLAGPTDTQYF
TRBV12-3/TRBV12-4	NA	TRBJ2-7	NA	TGTGCCAGCAGTTTTAAGGTTTACGAGCAGTACTTC	CASSFKVYEQYF
TRBV7-8	NA	TRBJ1-2	NA	TGTGCCAGCAGGGACCAAAAAACTCGAGACTACACCTTC	CASRDQKTRDYTF
TRBV3-1/TRBV3-2	NA	TRBJ1-1	NA	TGTGCCAGCAGCCAGGTTGTTGGGGGTATGGGGAACACTGAAGCTTTCTTT	CASSQVVGGMGNTEAFF
TRBV5-1	NA	TRBJ1-1	NA	TGCGCCAGCAGCGCCGAAAGGGGGAACACTGAAGCTTTCTTT	CASSAERGNTEAFF
TRBV7-9	NA	TRBJ1-1	NA	TGTGCCAGCAGCCAGAGACTCATGAACACTGAAGCTTTCTTT	CASSQRLMNTEAFF
TRBV10-2	NA	TRBJ2-7	NA	TGCGCCAGCAGTGCTACTAGATACTACGAGCAGTACTTC	CASSATRYYEQYF
TRBV5-6	TRBD2	TRBJ2-3	few	TGTGCCAGCAGTTACACCGGGACCCCAGCGGGAAGTACGCAGTATTTT	CASSYTGTPAGSTQYF
TRBV1	NA	TRBJ1-1	NA	TGCACCAGCAGCCGCATCCTCAGAGGATCCGACAGGGAGGGGGAAGGGGGCACTGAAGCTTTCTTT	CTSSRILRGSDREGEGGTEAFF
TRBV7-2	TRBD2	TRBJ2-4	NA	TGTGCCAGCAGCATATCCGGGACTAGCGGGAGTACAAACATTCAGTACTTC	CASSISGTSGSTNIQYF
TRBV19	NA	TRBJ2-1	NA	TGTGCCAGTAGTCCAGTAGCGGGACAGCACTCCTACAATGAGCAGTTCTTC	CASSPVAGQHSYNEQFF
TRBV6-2/TRBV6-3	NA	TRBJ2-7	NA	TGTGCCAGCAGTTACATAGCGAGAGACTCCTACGAGCAGTACTTC	CASSYIARDSYEQYF
TRBV7-9	NA	TRBJ2-1	few	TGTGCCAGCAGCCCCCGTGGGGGTGAGCAGTTCTTC	CASSPRGGEQFF
TRBV7-6	NA	TRBJ1-1	few	TGTGCCAGTAAGGCGTTCATGAACACTGAAGCTTTCTTT	CASKAFMNTEAFF
TRBV27	NA	TRBJ2-1	NA	TGTGCCAGCAGTTCCCCATTAGGGAGCGGGCTCGCGTATGAGCAGTTCTTC	CASSSPLGSGLAYEQFF
TRBV19	TRBD1	TRBJ1-1	NA	TGTGCCAGTAGTGCGATCCGGGACAGGGGATCGAGTCGGAAAGCTTTCTTT	CASSAIRDRGSSRKAFF
TRBV19	NA	TRBJ2-4	many	TGTGCCAGTACGACCCGGGGTGCCAAAAACATTCAGTACTTC	CASTTRGAKNIQYF
TRBV27	NA	TRBJ1-6	NA	TGTGCCAGCAGTTTCGTTACAGGCTATTATAATTCACCCCTCCACTTT	CASSFVTGYYNSPLHF
TRBV4-1	NA	TRBJ2-1	NA	TGCGCCAGCAGCCTCATAGGGGAAGGATACAATGAGCAGTTCTTC	CASSLIGEGYNEQFF
TRBV27	NA	TRBJ1-5	NA	TGTGCCAGCAGTCAAAGAGCCGAGACTGGCCTGAAGACCCAGCATTTT	CASSQRAETGLKTQHF
TRBV7-9	TRBD2	TRBJ2-7	NA	TGTGCCAGCAGCTTACGTGCGGGAGAATCCTACGAGCAGTACTTC	CASSLRAGESYEQYF
TRBV5-1	TRBD2	TRBJ2-1	NA	TGCGCCAGCAGCAGGGGACTAGCGGGAGAGTCCTACAATGAGCAGTTCTTC	CASSRGLAGESYNEQFF
TRBV7-3	NA	TRBJ2-1	NA	TGTGCCAGCAGCTTCGCTGGTGACAATGAGCAGTTCTTC	CASSFAGDNEQFF